The rows below give T cell receptor beta chains drawn from one sample of a study of CD4+ T cells in melanoma. Profiling relied on immunoSEQ multiplex PCR, and the TCRdb table lists in-frame clones only, not all of them. The sample consists of 40,000 to 50,000 clones, roughly 89% of them appearing once. The sequencing input was peripheral blood. Receptor source: a human donor with melanoma. CDR3s include the opening cysteine and the closing phenylalanine or tryptophan. D genes are given only for firm matches. A row's size may be missing; if present it is once, few, many or a size class.

TRBD1 | TRBJ1-1 | . | TRBV4-1 | TGCGCCAGCAGCCTGGACAGGGGGCCGGCTTTCTTT | CASSLDRGPAFF
. | TRBJ1-5 | . | TRBV2 | TGTGCCAGCAGTGAAAGTCATAGCAATCAGCCCCAGCATTTT | CASSESHSNQPQHF
. | TRBJ1-1 | . | TRBV6-1 | TGTGCCAGCAGTGAAACAGGGAGGCACACTGAAGCTTTCTTT | CASSETGRHTEAFF
. | TRBJ1-1 | few | TRBV7-9 | TGTGCCAGCAGCTTAGTGGGCAGGGGAGCTTTCTTT | CASSLVGRGAFF
. | TRBJ1-1 | once | TRBV30 | TGTGCCTGGAGTCCGCCGGACAGGAACACTGAAGCTTTCTTT | CAWSPPDRNTEAFF
TRBD2 | TRBJ2-7 | . | TRBV9 | TGTGCCAGCAGCGCAGGGACTAGCGGGGGCTCCTACGAGCAGTACTTC | CASSAGTSGGSYEQYF
TRBD1 | TRBJ1-1 | . | TRBV28 | TGTGCCAGCAGTTTAAGTGGGACAGGGGGCCTTCAAGCTTTCTTT | CASSLSGTGGLQAFF
. | TRBJ1-6 | few | TRBV4-1 | TGCGCCAGCAGCCATCCCGGTCCAGCAGGATCACCCCTCCACTTT | CASSHPGPAGSPLHF
. | TRBJ1-6 | . | TRBV25-1 | TGTGCCAGCAGGACAGCGGGGAAAAATTCACCCCTCCACTTT | CASRTAGKNSPLHF
. | TRBJ1-2 | . | TRBV5-4 | TGTGCCAGCAGCTTGGTTGGGATCAGAAGCTACACCTTC | CASSLVGIRSYTF
TRBD1 | TRBJ2-1 | . | TRBV7-9 | TGTGCCAGCAGTTCCGGGACAGGGGCCACGAATGAGCAGTTCTTC | CASSSGTGATNEQFF
. | TRBJ2-1 | . | TRBV19 | TGTGCCAGTACCGATCGGGGGGAGCAGTTCTTC | CASTDRGEQFF
TRBD1 | TRBJ2-3 | . | TRBV7-9 | TGTGCCAGCAGGTCCCCGACAGGGGGCTTCACAGATACGCAGTATTTT | CASRSPTGGFTDTQYF
. | TRBJ2-7 | . | TRBV6-5 | TGTGCCAGCACTCCTGGGCCCTACGAGCAGTACTTC | CASTPGPYEQYF
. | TRBJ1-1 | once | TRBV11-2 | TGTGCCAGCGCCTTACGGGAGAACACTGAAGCTTTCTTT | CASALRENTEAFF
. | TRBJ2-4 | once | TRBV9 | TGTGCCAGCAGCGTAGAACCGGGCCCAGCCAAAAACATTCAGTACTTC | CASSVEPGPAKNIQYF
. | TRBJ2-2 | . | TRBV5-1 | TGCGCCAGCAGCTCCCAGGACACCGGGGAGCTGTTTTTT | CASSSQDTGELFF
. | TRBJ1-1 | . | TRBV19 | TGTGCCAGTAGTATCCAGGCCGCGGGCACTGAAGCTTTCTTT | CASSIQAAGTEAFF
. | TRBJ2-2 | . | TRBV14 | TGTGCCAGCAGCCAAGAGGGCTGGCACCAGAACACCGGGGAGCTGTTTTTT | CASSQEGWHQNTGELFF
. | TRBJ1-1 | . | TRBV30 | TGTGCCTGGAGTGTCATGGGGGACACTGAAGCTTTCTTT | CAWSVMGDTEAFF
TRBD1 | TRBJ2-2 | . | TRBV4-3 | TGCGCCAGCAGCCAGGGACAGGGGGCGGCCGGGGAGCTGTTTTTT | CASSQGQGAAGELFF
. | TRBJ1-3 | . | TRBV10-3 | TGTGCCATCAGTGAAGGATACTCTGGAAACACCATATATTTT | CAISEGYSGNTIYF
. | TRBJ2-7 | . | TRBV6-5 | TGTGCCAGCAGTGACGGCATCGGCTACGAGCAGTACTTC | CASSDGIGYEQYF